A single sample gave rise to the 13 T cell receptor beta chains below, sequenced in a study of blood T cell repertoires in COVID-19. Sequencing was performed with immunoSEQ multiplex PCR; in TCRdb, only in-frame clones are kept and a portion is missing. The sample yields 150,000 or so clones, roughly 83% seen once. The sample taken for sequencing was PBMCs or T cells enriched from blood (not recorded which). These receptors came from a woman aged 45-60 years who had recovered from COVID-19.

The chain joins TRBV30 to TRBJ1-3; a weak D match, TRBD1 (5 bases). V was trimmed by 4 bases and J by 2 bases, leaving 12 bases between them. Germline V gene data show CDR1 as GTSNPN and CDR2 as SVGIG (reference sequence). CDR3 length: 14 residues. The CDR3 reads CAWISVRAGNTIYF. CDR3 DNA sequence: TGTGCCTGGATCAGCGTCAGGGCTGGAAACACCATATATTTT.

The chain couples TRBV24-1 to TRBJ2-2, with 10 nucleotides matching TRBD2. The germline CDR1 and CDR2 sequences are KGHDR and SFDVKD. The J segment lost 4 bases and the V segment lost 7 bases, leaving 14 bases of the junction unmatched. There are 18 residues in the CDR3. CDR3 sequence reads: CATSATSGDFPGTGELFF. The CDR3 DNA sequence: TGTGCCACCAGCGCCACTAGCGGGGACTTCCCGGGCACCGGGGAGCTGTTTTTT.

The genes are TRBV6-1 and TRBJ1-4; a possible D gene is TRBD1 (5 bases). Germline loops: CDR1 MNHNS, CDR2 SASEGT. V gave up 2 bases and J gave up 7 bases, with 5 bases separating them. CDR3 length: 12 amino acids. In nucleotides, the CDR3 is TGTGCCAGCAGTGAAAGGGGTGAAAAACTGTTTTTT. Translating gives CASSERGEKLFF.

The rearrangement links TRBV7-2 to TRBJ2-5, with D maybe TRBD1 (6 bases). V lost 8 bases to trimming and J lost 5 bases, with 18 bases between them. This CDR3 has 14 amino acids. From germline, CDR1 is SGHTA and CDR2 FQGNSA. Here the CDR3 reads CASAFKQGWETQYF. CDR3 bases: TGTGCCAGCGCCTTTAAACAGGGCTGGGAGACCCAGTACTTC.

V gene TRBV28 combines with J gene TRBJ2-5, with TRBD1 identical over 8 bases. The CDR3 contains 14 residues. Germline lookup yields CDR1 MDHEN and CDR2 SYDVKM. Trimming cost V 7 bases and J 5 bases; bases outside gene matches: 9. The DNA for the CDR3 is TGTGCCAGCACCATAGGACAGGGTGGCGAGACCCAGTACTTC. As protein: CASTIGQGGETQYF. Combining the CDR3 with reference TRBV28 and TRBJ2-5 gives the whole variable domain DVKVTQSSRYLVKRTGEKVFLECVQDMDHENMFWYRQDPGLGLRLIYFSYDVKMKEKGDIPEGYSVSREKKERFSLILESASTNQTSMYLCASTIGQGGETQYFGPGTRLLVL.

The rearrangement links TRBV19 to TRBJ1-5, with D unresolved. This CDR3 is built from 13 residues. V shed 5 bases and J shed 1 base, with 6 bases lying between them. From germline, CDR1 is LNHDA and CDR2 SQIVND (reference sequence). CDR3 bases: TGTGCCAGTAGTCTGAGCAGCAATCAGCCCCAGCATTTT. Translation: CASSLSSNQPQHF. Looking up the rest from reference TRBV19 and TRBJ1-5 gives the full variable domain: DGGITQSPKYLFRKEGQNVTLSCEQNLNHDAMYWYRQDPGQGLRLIYYSQIVNDFQKGDIAEGYSVSREKKESFPLTVTSAQKNPTAFYLCASSLSSNQPQHFGDGTRLSIL.

The CDR3 spells CASMYRGTEAFF. For the CDR3, the DNA is TGTGCCAGTATGTATCGGGGGACTGAAGCTTTCTTT. The rearrangement uses TRBV19 and TRBJ1-1; the D gene is possibly TRBD1 (5 bases). Germline V gives CDR1 LNHDA, CDR2 SQIVND (reference sequence). CDR3 size: 12 residues. With 7 bases removed from V and 5 bases from J, the gap between germline ends came to 11 bases.

The genes are TRBV6-2 or TRBV6-3 and TRBJ2-5; 9 nucleotides align to TRBD2. Germline V gene data show CDR1 as MNHEY and CDR2 as SVGEGT. The CDR3 consists of 13 residues. V dropped 6 bases and J dropped 5; count of bases not matched to a gene: 4. CDR3 in DNA: TGTGCCAGCAGGCCTAGCGGGACGGAGACCCAGTACTTC. It yields the protein CASRPSGTETQYF.

V gene TRBV7-2 combines with J gene TRBJ2-5; 7 positions agree with TRBD2. From germline, CDR1 is SGHTA and CDR2 FQGNSA. The CDR3 extends over 15 amino acids. The V segment lost 0 bases and the J segment 1 base; nucleotides outside the gene matches: 2. For the CDR3, the DNA is TGTGCCAGCAGCTTAGCAGCGGGGTCCCAAGAGACCCAGTACTTC. This sequence encodes CASSLAAGSQETQYF.

The chain uses TRBV11-2 and TRBJ1-4, with TRBD1 as a possible D gene (5 bases). V lost 5 bases to trimming and J lost 7 bases, with 26 bases between them. The CDR3 length is 18 residues. The V gene's germline CDR1 is SGHAT and CDR2 FQNNGV. This chain's CDR3 is CASSPHGATSSGGEKLFF. The CDR3, as DNA: TGTGCCAGCAGCCCGCACGGGGCAACAAGCAGCGGGGGTGAAAAACTGTTTTTT.

V usage is TRBV28 and J usage is TRBJ2-1; 8 bases are a match to TRBD1. CDR3 size: 16 residues. After removal of 5 bases from V and 5 bases from J, the junction contained 11 bases not matched to a gene. From germline, CDR1 is MDHEN and CDR2 SYDVKM. The CDR3 protein is CASSPSLGTGNNEQFF. The DNA of the CDR3 is TGTGCCAGCAGTCCTTCCCTCGGGACAGGCAACAATGAGCAGTTCTTC. Supplemented by reference TRBV28 and TRBJ2-1, the full variable domain reads DVKVTQSSRYLVKRTGEKVFLECVQDMDHENMFWYRQDPGLGLRLIYFSYDVKMKEKGDIPEGYSVSREKKERFSLILESASTNQTSMYLCASSPSLGTGNNEQFFGPGTRLTVL.

The rearrangement uses TRBV5-4 and TRBJ1-4; perhaps TRBD1 as D (6 bases). V was clipped by 2 bases and J by 2 bases, with 7 bases between them. The CDR3 extends over 14 amino acids. Germline V gene lookup returns CDR1 SGHNT and CDR2 YYREEE (reference sequence). The CDR3 DNA follows: TGTGCCAGCAGCTTCCAGGGGACTAATGAAAAACTGTTTTTT. It is translated as CASSFQGTNEKLFF.

The genes are TRBV4-1 and TRBJ1-1; 8 bases are a match to TRBD1. Germline V gene sequence: CDR1 MGHRA, CDR2 YSYEKL. This CDR3 has 16 residues. J lost 3 bases, V lost 0 bases, and 6 bases had no gene match. The DNA of the CDR3 is TGCGCCAGCAGCCAAGATAGGCGGACAGGGTACACTGAAGCTTTCTTT. It is translated as CASSQDRRTGYTEAFF.